The clone carrying this TCR beta chain was counted between two and nine times. Its matching antigen is unknown. The sample comes from a study of vaccination and CD4 T cells after COVID-19. Study details: Following dose two, a median roughly 72 days (range 14 to 241) passed before post-vaccine samples were taken. Overlapping spike peptides of SARS-CoV-2, HCoV-NL63, HCoV-OC43 and HCoV-229E were used, and cells were stimulated with them.

The CDR3 loop spans 16 amino acids. The germline V gene has CDR1 SGHTA and CDR2 FQGNSA. V was cut by 1 base and J by 1 base, with 13 bases left in between. Time point given: late sampling 161 to 241 days after vaccination in a few convalescent patients. Treatment in this sample: approximately 9-day PBMC culture with coronavirus spike peptide pools or control peptides (ViraFEST assay). Dates of positive PCR ran from March to December 2020, before US Alpha, Beta and Delta variants. The Oncomine TCR Beta short-read assay sequenced DNA from cultured CD4+ T cells. TCRdb independently ran MiXCR on the PCR reads; one entry per CDR3 protein. The table has 25,000 to 30,000 distinct CDR3 sequences, around 41% seen once.

This specimen was CD4+ T cells from blood, cultured in vitro, taken about 7 months after SARS-CoV-2 vaccination. This TCR derives from a human donor who had recovered from COVID-19. The rearrangement joins TRBV7-2 to TRBJ1-2, with a tentative D call TRBD1 (5 bases). CDR3 nucleotides: TGTGCCAGCAGCTTAGAGTCCAGGGTGCGTAACTATGGCTACACCTTC. It translates to CASSLESRVRNYGYTF.